This TCR beta chain derives from a study of blood T cells in healthy people across ages. Per sample, a minimum of 6.5 million PBMCs were isolated. Per sample, no less than 5.5 micrograms of total RNA were extracted. Germline V gives CDR1 SGHKS, CDR2 YYEKEE (reference sequence). The trim removed 5 bases at V and 6 bases at J, leaving 8 bases unmatched. The CDR3 runs 14 residues. The authors ran a second PCR of 7 to 11 cycles using a sample-barcoded 5' primer and a J-beta primer mix. From the 5' RACE reads, TCRdb called clonotypes with MiXCR, one entry per CDR3 protein. The sample carries 1.5 million to 2 million distinct CDR3 sequences, about 50% recorded once.

This receptor was obtained from a woman aged 40 to 50 in good health. The V gene is TRBV5-5, the J gene TRBJ1-1, with TRBD1 identical over 9 bases. Material: blood. The CDR3 DNA reads TGTGCCAGCAGTTTTGGACAGGGGAGGGCTGAAGCTTTCTTT. This encodes CASSFGQGRAEAFF.